Presented here are 14 T cell receptor beta chains from one specimen sequenced in a study of blood T cell repertoires in COVID-19. This table comes from immunoSEQ multiplex PCR, and its TCRdb copy is limited to in-frame clones, with some not included. Of 300,000 to 500,000 clones listed, over 75% were seen once; the top ten hold around 0.95%. The sequenced sample consisted of PBMCs or T cells enriched from blood (not recorded which). These receptors all come from a woman aged 30 to 39 with acute COVID-19.

This sequence joins TRBV7-2 and TRBJ1-5; TRBD1 matches at 10 bases. Per the germline V gene, CDR1 is SGHTA and CDR2 is FQGNSA. V was pared by 8 bases and J by 5 bases, with 0 bases of the junction left unmatched. CDR3 length: 12 amino acids. CDR3: CASGTGDQPQHF. The DNA of the CDR3 is TGTGCCAGCGGGACAGGGGATCAGCCCCAGCATTTT. Full variable domain (missing parts from reference TRBV7-2 and TRBJ1-5): GAGVSQSPSNKVTEKGKDVELRCDPISGHTALYWYRQSLGQGLEFLIYFQGNSAPDKSGLPSDRFSAERTGGSVSTLTIQRTQQEDSAVYLCASGTGDQPQHFGDGTRLSIL.

DNA for the CDR3: TGTGCCAGCAGGGACAGGGAGGGGAACACTGAAGCTTTCTTT. Translation: CASRDREGNTEAFF. The chain joins TRBV6-5 to TRBJ1-1; TRBD1 matches at 8 bases. The CDR3 totals 14 residues. Trimming cost V 6 bases and J 1 base; bases outside gene matches: 4. Germline-derived CDR1 and CDR2 are MNHEY and SVGAGI.

This clone has only a few counts. The V gene is TRBV3-1 (or the pseudogene TRBV3-2), the J gene TRBJ1-1, with D tentatively TRBD1 (6 bases). The germline V gene has CDR1 LGHDT and CDR2 YNNKEL (reference sequence). This CDR3 is built from 14 residues. Trimming took 4 bases from V and 5 from J, leaving 14 bases between them. The chain's CDR3 is CASSLGGGETEAFF. Here the CDR3 DNA reads TGTGCCAGCAGCCTAGGGGGGGGTGAAACTGAAGCTTTCTTT.

This chain uses TRBV9 with TRBJ1-1, with D unclear. Per germline, CDR1 SGDLS and CDR2 YYNGEE. Trimming left V 0 bases short and J 3 bases short, with 6 bases between. The CDR3 has 13 amino acids. CDR3: CASSVETDTEAFF. DNA of the CDR3: TGTGCCAGCAGCGTAGAAACGGACACTGAAGCTTTCTTT.

The chain uses TRBV29-1 and TRBJ2-5, with TRBD2 matching 9 bases. The length of the CDR3 is 12 residues. Germline CDR1 reads SQVTM; CDR2 reads ANQGSEA. Trimming removed 4 bases from V and 5 bases from J; junction bases left unmatched: 2. The CDR3 DNA is TGCAGCGTTGGTACTAGCGGGGAGACCCAGTACTTC. Translated: CSVGTSGETQYF.

The chain has TRBV6-5 and TRBJ2-3, with 8 positions matching TRBD2. Trimming cost V 6 bases and J 5 bases; bases outside gene matches: 10. CDR3 length: 15 amino acids. The germline gives CDR1 MNHEY, CDR2 SVGAGI. The CDR3 DNA follows: TGTGCCAGCAGACGCCTGGCGGGGGGACAAGATACGCAGTATTTT. Protein sequence: CASRRLAGGQDTQYF.

The chain recombines TRBV7-9 with TRBJ2-7; a weak D match, TRBD1 (5 bases). V was trimmed by 0 bases and J by 6 bases, leaving 9 bases between them. The CDR3 contains 13 residues. CDR1 and CDR2 (germline): SEHNR, FQNEAQ (reference sequence). The CDR3 DNA reads as TGTGCCAGCAGCTTAGCAGGGGTGGGCGAGCAGTACTTC. Translated, it gives CASSLAGVGEQYF.

The gene calls are TRBV7-2 and TRBJ1-2; 9 bases match TRBD1. This CDR3 has 16 residues. The germline gives CDR1 SGHTA, CDR2 FQGNSA. V lost 5 bases, J lost 6 bases, and 13 bases stayed unmatched. CDR3 coding DNA: TGTGCCAGCAGCGACCGGGACAGGGAATTAGTAGATGGCTACACCTTC. Amino acids: CASSDRDRELVDGYTF.

The CDR3 loop is CASSYTPTGEQYF. CDR3 DNA: TGTGCCAGCAGTTACACCCCTACAGGTGAGCAGTACTTC. The chain uses TRBV6-2 or TRBV6-3 and TRBJ2-7; tentatively, D is TRBD1 (5 bases). The CDR3 spans 13 residues. From germline, CDR1 is MNHEY and CDR2 SVGEGT. V dropped 2 bases and J dropped 7 bases, with 12 bases sitting between them.

The chain couples TRBV6-5 to TRBJ1-4; TRBD1 matches at 9 bases. From germline, CDR1 is MNHEY and CDR2 SVGAGI. The CDR3 is 13 amino acids. The trim removed 9 bases at V and 9 bases at J, leaving 8 bases unmatched. The CDR3 coding sequence is TGTGCCAGTAGCAGGGACAGGGATCAAAAACTGTTTTTT. It is translated as CASSRDRDQKLFF.

The chain uses TRBV7-9 and TRBJ2-1; D possibly corresponds to TRBD2 (6 bases). The CDR3 sequence is 15 residues long. The V end was cut by 11 bases, the J end by 8 bases, with 25 bases between. Germline-derived CDR1 and CDR2 are SEHNR and FQNEAQ (reference sequence). The CDR3 coding sequence is TGTGCCTGCCATCAGCGACTAGAGGGGAAAGATGAGCAGTTCTTC. Its protein product is CACHQRLEGKDEQFF.

The chain uses TRBV7-2 and TRBJ2-7, with 9 bases fitting TRBD1. CDR1 SGHTA and CDR2 FQGNSA come from the germline V gene. The V segment lost 6 bases and the J segment 2 bases; nucleotides outside the gene matches: 5. The CDR3 runs to 14 residues. The CDR3 DNA sequence: TGTGCCAGCAGGCCCGGGACAGGGCCCTACGAGCAGTACTTC. Amino acids: CASRPGTGPYEQYF.

The genes are TRBV21-1 and TRBJ1-5; TRBD1 is the table's D call, not checked against the DNA. TRBV21-1 is listed as a pseudogene. This CDR3 region has 15 residues. The chain's CDR3 is CASSNNDRANQPQHF. CDR3 DNA sequence: TGTGCCAGCAGCAACAACGACAGGGCGAATCAGCCCCAGCATTTT.

Comments on this clone: This same CDR3 is encoded by further DNA sequences in the sample. The V gene is TRBV2, the J gene TRBJ1-5; D not resolved. Germline V CDR1 and CDR2: SNHLY, FYNNEI. The CDR3 covers 14 residues. V lost 1 base and J 2 bases, leaving 6 bases between the germline ends. The CDR3 coding sequence is TGTGCCAGCAGTGAAGGGTCGGGCAATCAGCCCCAGCATTTT. Protein sequence: CASSEGSGNQPQHF.